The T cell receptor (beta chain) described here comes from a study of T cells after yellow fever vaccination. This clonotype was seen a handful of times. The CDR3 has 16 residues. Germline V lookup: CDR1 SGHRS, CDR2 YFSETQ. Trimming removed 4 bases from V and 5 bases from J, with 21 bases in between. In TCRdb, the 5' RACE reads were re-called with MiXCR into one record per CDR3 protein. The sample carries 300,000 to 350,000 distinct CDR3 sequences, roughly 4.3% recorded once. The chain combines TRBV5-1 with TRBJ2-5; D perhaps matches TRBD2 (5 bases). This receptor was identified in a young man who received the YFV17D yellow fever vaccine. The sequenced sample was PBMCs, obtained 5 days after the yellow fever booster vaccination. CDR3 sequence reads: CASSAPVRESGETQYF. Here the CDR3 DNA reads TGCGCCAGCAGCGCCCCCGTTCGGGAATCGGGGGAGACCCAGTACTTC.